Listed below are T cell receptor beta chains from one sample, sequenced in a study of blood T cell repertoires in COVID-19. Sequencing was performed with immunoSEQ multiplex PCR; in TCRdb, only in-frame clones are kept and a portion is missing. This sample has roughly 70,000 clones, with around 88% found just once. The sample comprised peripheral blood. Source of these receptors: a woman in her 70s with acute or convalescent COVID-19. Each CDR3 is given with its conserved first and last residue. D genes are given only for firm matches. A clone size is listed for some rows: how often the clone was seen (once, few, many), or a class if it is expanded.

V gene: TRBV10-3; clone size: NA; J gene: TRBJ1-6; D gene: NA; CDR3 protein: CAISDGLQAVNSPLHF; CDR3 DNA: TGTGCCATCAGTGATGGGTTACAGGCCGTTAATTCACCCCTCCACTTT
V gene: TRBV3-1/TRBV3-2; clone size: NA; J gene: TRBJ1-6; D gene: NA; CDR3 protein: CASSQGGTNSPLHF; CDR3 DNA: TGTGCCAGCAGCCAAGGGGGGACAAATTCACCCCTCCACTTT
V gene: TRBV19; clone size: NA; J gene: TRBJ2-1; D gene: TRBD1; CDR3 protein: CASSFSPDRGEFF; CDR3 DNA: TGTGCCAGTAGTTTTTCCCCGGACAGGGGGGAGTTCTTC
V gene: TRBV5-1; clone size: few; J gene: TRBJ1-5; D gene: NA; CDR3 protein: CASSLTGLQPQHF; CDR3 DNA: TGCGCCAGCAGCTTGACAGGGCTACAGCCCCAGCATTTT
V gene: TRBV6-5; clone size: NA; J gene: TRBJ2-3; D gene: NA; CDR3 protein: CASRDLLGDTQYF; CDR3 DNA: TGTGCCAGCAGGGACTTATTGGGAGATACGCAGTATTTT
V gene: TRBV30; clone size: NA; J gene: TRBJ2-7; D gene: NA; CDR3 protein: CAWSEAAYEQYF; CDR3 DNA: TGTGCCTGGAGCGAAGCCGCCTACGAGCAGTACTTC
V gene: TRBV7-9; clone size: NA; J gene: TRBJ2-5; D gene: NA; CDR3 protein: CASRAPGEGETQYF; CDR3 DNA: TGTGCCAGCAGGGCGCCAGGGGAGGGGGAGACCCAGTACTTC
V gene: TRBV7-8; clone size: NA; J gene: TRBJ1-2; D gene: NA; CDR3 protein: CASSLREAVKNYGYTF; CDR3 DNA: TGTGCCAGCAGCTTAAGGGAAGCGGTGAAGAACTATGGCTACACCTTC
V gene: TRBV14; clone size: NA; J gene: TRBJ1-1; D gene: NA; CDR3 protein: CASNPRRGTEAFF; CDR3 DNA: TGTGCCAGCAACCCCCGGCGGGGCACTGAAGCTTTCTTT
V gene: TRBV28; clone size: NA; J gene: TRBJ1-2; D gene: NA; CDR3 protein: CASTLPGFGYTF; CDR3 DNA: TGTGCCAGCACCCTCCCGGGGTTTGGCTACACCTTC
V gene: TRBV19; clone size: NA; J gene: TRBJ1-2; D gene: TRBD1; CDR3 protein: CASSAGDRPNYGYTF; CDR3 DNA: TGTGCCAGTAGTGCCGGGGACAGACCTAACTATGGCTACACCTTC
V gene: TRBV19; clone size: NA; J gene: TRBJ1-1; D gene: NA; CDR3 protein: CASSIVPGLEAFF; CDR3 DNA: TGTGCCAGTAGTATAGTTCCAGGACTTGAAGCTTTCTTT
V gene: TRBV5-4; clone size: NA; J gene: TRBJ2-7; D gene: TRBD1; CDR3 protein: CASSPTGGAGHEQYF; CDR3 DNA: TGTGCCAGCAGCCCAACAGGGGGCGCGGGTCACGAGCAGTACTTC
V gene: TRBV5-1; clone size: NA; J gene: TRBJ1-1; D gene: TRBD1; CDR3 protein: CASSSLGQGSDAEAFF; CDR3 DNA: TGCGCCAGCAGCTCCCTCGGACAGGGGAGTGATGCTGAAGCTTTCTTT